This T cell receptor (beta chain) was identified during a study of cytomegalovirus exposure and HLA in healthy donors. Points from the study as a whole: Sequences of the TCR beta chain were said to predict the HLA-A and HLA-B alleles of most subjects accurately.

The PCR had 60 Vbeta and 13 Jbeta primers. Using immunoSEQ multiplex PCR, the repertoire was profiled, and TCRdb retains in-frame clones only, with some absent. This table has 100,000 or so clones, roughly 80% appearing once. With regard to this clone: What it binds is not known.

Donors counted as nominally healthy when sampled, yet unrecorded immune exposures were likely. V trimming: 0 bases; J trimming: 8 bases; junction bases outside the gene matches: 18. This CDR3 has 19 residues. Germline V gene lookup returns CDR1 MGHRA and CDR2 YSYEKL. This sequence originates from a man aged 30-40 years in good health and CMV-seropositive. The rearrangement joins TRBV4-1 to TRBJ1-2; 10 bases fit TRBD1. Sequencing was performed on PBMCs. The CDR3 protein is CASSQEMWGQGTPPGGYTF. CDR3 in DNA: TGCGCCAGCAGCCAAGAAATGTGGGGACAGGGGACCCCCCCGGGCGGCTACACCTTC.